The sequence of this TCR beta chain was determined in a study of cytomegalovirus exposure and HLA in healthy donors. The PCR employed 60 Vbeta primers together with 13 Jbeta primers. TCRdb's table, derived via immunoSEQ multiplex PCR, lists solely in-frame clones and lacks some. This repertoire includes about 54,000 clones. The CDR3 loop spans 14 amino acids. V lost 4 bases to trimming and J lost 3 bases, with 10 bases between them. The germline V gene encodes CDR1 MNHEY and CDR2 SVGAGI. General study points: It was only CMV serostatus that was available as immune exposure information.

A remark on this clone: The target antigen is unknown.

Sequencing was done on a sample of PBMCs. This chain uses TRBV6-5 with TRBJ1-5; D is unclear. The receptor comes from a woman aged 40-49 years in good health and CMV-seronegative. CDR3 nucleotides: TGTGCCAGCAGTTCCGCAGATTTCAATCAGCCCCAGCATTTT. Amino acid sequence: CASSSADFNQPQHF.